This T cell receptor (beta chain) was documented in a study of T-cell reconstitution after alpha-beta-depleted transplantation in children (dated by TCRdb to between 2015 and 2016). Regarding the complete study: T-cell immune reconstitution after TCRalphabeta/CD19-depleted allogeneic hematopoietic cell transplantation in children was quantitatively tracked in the study by means of TCR repertoire profiling. Beyond this particular receptor, the publication reports: About two months after transplant, the apparently early recovery of alphabetaT-cell counts reportedly depended on just several hundred clones that had expanded rapidly and came from non-depleted graft cells. The high TCRbeta diversity at day 60 in some patients was ascribed to recipient T cells and intrathymic progenitors that had survived conditioning. Hyperexpanded clone frequencies declined over subsequent months; after one year, T-cell counts and TCRbeta diversity were mostly attributed to newly produced T cells.

The library was made by PCR. Sequencing was carried out with an Illumina HiSeq 2500. To normalize quantification of the TCRbeta repertoire, the TCR libraries were built with molecular barcoding that relied on unique molecular identifiers. TCRdb reworked the public reads: Q25 trimming with fastp, MiXCR clone assembly, productive beta chains retained. Rows with one shared CDR3 protein collapse into an entry with the most common genes and DNA. In this sample the table shows more than 400,000 distinct CDR3 sequences, 9.5% to 12% of which occur a single time. 12% to 15% of the sample belongs to the ten largest clones. This clonotype was seen more than once but under ten times. Its specific antigen is unknown. The sample holds no much larger clone one base away, and base qualities are not on file. Its CDR3 holds 15 amino acids, cysteine through phenylalanine. Kept here is only the CDR3 DNA, which spans 45 bases and is read in frame from base 1. CDR1 and CDR2 (DFQATT, SNEGSKA) derive from the germline V gene (reference sequence). Here V drops 2 bases and J drops 7 bases, and the junction holds 9 bases not matched to any gene.

Per the publication, the treatment or condition label means: allogeneic hematopoietic cell transplantation with graft depleted of TCRalphabeta T cells and CD19 B cells. Transplant recipients were children who received TCRalphabeta/CD19-depleted allogeneic hematopoietic cell grafts. Sequenced material: PBMCs, mostly from graft donor cells, taken 180 days after TCRalphabeta/CD19-depleted stem cell transplant. This TCR was recovered from a female patient aged 2 to 10 who had a stem cell transplant for aplastic anemia, so the T cells may come from the graft donor. This chain is built from TRBV20-1 and TRBJ2-1, with 9 bases matching TRBD2. CDR3 region: CSARLPGLAVNEQFF. The nucleotide sequence reads as follows: TGCAGTGCTAGACTACCGGGACTAGCAGTTAATGAGCAGTTCTTC.